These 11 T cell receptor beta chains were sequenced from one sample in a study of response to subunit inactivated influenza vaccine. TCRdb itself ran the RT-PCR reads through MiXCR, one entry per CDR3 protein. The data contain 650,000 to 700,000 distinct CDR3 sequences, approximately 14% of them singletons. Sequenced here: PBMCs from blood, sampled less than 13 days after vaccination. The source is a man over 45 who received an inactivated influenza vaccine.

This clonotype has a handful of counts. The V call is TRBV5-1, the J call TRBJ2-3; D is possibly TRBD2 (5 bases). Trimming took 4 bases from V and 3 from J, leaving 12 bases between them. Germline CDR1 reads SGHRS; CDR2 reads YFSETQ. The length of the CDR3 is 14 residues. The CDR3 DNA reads TGCGCCAGCAGCCCCGAGAGGGCAACAGATACGCAGTATTTT. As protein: CASSPERATDTQYF.

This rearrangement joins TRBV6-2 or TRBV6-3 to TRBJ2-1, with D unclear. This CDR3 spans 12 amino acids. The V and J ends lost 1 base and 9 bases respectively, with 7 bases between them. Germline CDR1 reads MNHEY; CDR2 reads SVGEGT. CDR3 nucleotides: TGTGCCAGCAGTTACTGGATGAGTGAGCAGTTCTTC. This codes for CASSYWMSEQFF.

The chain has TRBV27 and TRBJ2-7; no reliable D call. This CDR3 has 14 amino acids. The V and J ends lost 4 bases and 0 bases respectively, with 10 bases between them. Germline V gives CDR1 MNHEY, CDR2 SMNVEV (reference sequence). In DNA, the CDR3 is TGTGCCAGCAGTTCGTTCCCCAGCTCCTACGAGCAGTACTTC. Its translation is CASSSFPSSYEQYF.

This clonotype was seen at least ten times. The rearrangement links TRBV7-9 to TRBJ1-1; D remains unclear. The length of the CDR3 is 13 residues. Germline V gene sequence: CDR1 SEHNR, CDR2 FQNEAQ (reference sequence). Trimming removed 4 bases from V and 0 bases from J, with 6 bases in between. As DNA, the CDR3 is TGTGCCAGCAGCTCCAGAGTGAACACTGAAGCTTTCTTT. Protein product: CASSSRVNTEAFF.

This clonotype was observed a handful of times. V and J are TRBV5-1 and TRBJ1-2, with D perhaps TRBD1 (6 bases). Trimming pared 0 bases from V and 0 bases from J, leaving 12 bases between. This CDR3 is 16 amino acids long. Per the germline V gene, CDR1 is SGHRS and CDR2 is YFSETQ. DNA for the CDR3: TGCGCCAGCAGCTTGGATTTACAGGGAGCTAACTATGGCTACACCTTC. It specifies CASSLDLQGANYGYTF.

CDR3 sequence reads: CASSLLAGVHHEQYF. The CDR3 region has the DNA TGTGCCAGTAGCCTACTAGCGGGGGTACATCACGAGCAGTACTTC. The J gene is TRBJ2-7, the V gene TRBV19; 11 bases line up with TRBD2. CDR1 and CDR2 from the germline V gene are LNHDA and SQIVND (reference sequence). There are 15 residues in the CDR3. The J segment lost 5 bases and the V segment lost 6 bases, leaving 9 bases of the junction unmatched.

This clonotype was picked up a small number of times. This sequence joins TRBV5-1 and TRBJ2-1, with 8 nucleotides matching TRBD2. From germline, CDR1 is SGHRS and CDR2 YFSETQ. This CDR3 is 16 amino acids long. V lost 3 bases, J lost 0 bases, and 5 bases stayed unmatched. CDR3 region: CASSWLAGISYNEQFF. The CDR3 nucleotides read TGCGCCAGCAGCTGGTTAGCGGGGATCTCCTACAATGAGCAGTTCTTC. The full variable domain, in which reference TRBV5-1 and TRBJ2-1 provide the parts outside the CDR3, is KAGVTQTPRYLIKTRGQQVTLSCSPISGHRSVSWYQQTPGQGLQFLFEYFSETQRNKGNFPGRFSGRQFSNSRSEMNVSTLELGDSALYLCASSWLAGISYNEQFFGPGTRLTVL.

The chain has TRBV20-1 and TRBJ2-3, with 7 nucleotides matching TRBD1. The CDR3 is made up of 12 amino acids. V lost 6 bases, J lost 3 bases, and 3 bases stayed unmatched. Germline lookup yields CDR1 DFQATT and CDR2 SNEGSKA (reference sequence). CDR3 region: CSAQGQTDTQYF. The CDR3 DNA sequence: TGCAGTGCCCAGGGACAGACAGATACGCAGTATTTT.

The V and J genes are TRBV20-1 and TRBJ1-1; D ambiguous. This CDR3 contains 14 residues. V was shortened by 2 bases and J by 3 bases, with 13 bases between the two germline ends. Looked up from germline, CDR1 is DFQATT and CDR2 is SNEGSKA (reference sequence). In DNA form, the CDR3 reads TGCAGTGCTAGATCCATCACAGCTTACACTGAAGCTTTCTTT. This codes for CSARSITAYTEAFF.

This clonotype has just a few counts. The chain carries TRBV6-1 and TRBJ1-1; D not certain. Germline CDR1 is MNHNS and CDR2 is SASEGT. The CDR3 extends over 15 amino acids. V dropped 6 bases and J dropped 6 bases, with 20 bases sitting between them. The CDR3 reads CASRERAALNAEAFF. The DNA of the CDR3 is TGTGCCAGCAGAGAAAGGGCGGCCCTAAACGCTGAAGCTTTCTTT.

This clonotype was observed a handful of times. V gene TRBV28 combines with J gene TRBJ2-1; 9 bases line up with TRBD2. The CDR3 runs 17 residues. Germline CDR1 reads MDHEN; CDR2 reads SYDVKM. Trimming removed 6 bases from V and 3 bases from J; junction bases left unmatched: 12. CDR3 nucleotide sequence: TGTGCCAGCAGGACCAGCGGGGGGCCGAATCTCTACAATGAGCAGTTCTTC. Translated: CASRTSGGPNLYNEQFF.